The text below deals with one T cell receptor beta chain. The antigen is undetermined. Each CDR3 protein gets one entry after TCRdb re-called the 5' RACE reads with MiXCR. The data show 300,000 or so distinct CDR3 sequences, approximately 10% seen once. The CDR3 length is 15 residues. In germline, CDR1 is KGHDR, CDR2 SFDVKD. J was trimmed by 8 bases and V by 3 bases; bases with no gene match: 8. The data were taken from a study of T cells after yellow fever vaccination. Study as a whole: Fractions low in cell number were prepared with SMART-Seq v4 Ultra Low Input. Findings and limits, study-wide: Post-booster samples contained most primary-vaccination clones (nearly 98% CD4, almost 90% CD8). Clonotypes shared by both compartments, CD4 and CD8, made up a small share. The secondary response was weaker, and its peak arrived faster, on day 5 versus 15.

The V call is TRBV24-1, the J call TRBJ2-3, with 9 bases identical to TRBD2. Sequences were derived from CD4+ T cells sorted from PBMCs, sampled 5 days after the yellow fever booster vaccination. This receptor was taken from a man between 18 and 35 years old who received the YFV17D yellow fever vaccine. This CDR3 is CATSDPRTSDLTQYF. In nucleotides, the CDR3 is TGTGCCACCAGTGATCCGCGGACTAGCGATCTTACGCAGTATTTT.